This TCR beta chain was profiled in a study of identical twins. Worth noting for this clonotype: Its matching antigen is unknown.

Template switching added a universal primer site; cDNA carried unique molecular identifiers. TCRdb re-called the 5' RACE reads with MiXCR, one entry per CDR3 protein. The sample gives hundreds of thousands of distinct CDR3 sequences, just over 7% of which show up once; about 1.5% is in the top ten. The germline V gene encodes CDR1 SGDLS and CDR2 YYNGEE. CDR3 length equals 14 residues. V gave up 4 bases and J gave up 2 bases, with 13 bases separating them. Points from the study as a whole: Out-of-frame alpha sequences common to twins were enriched for low generation probability.

The same data also contributed to another study, on yellow fever vaccine responses in identical twins. That work adds: Reportedly, the response of twins' T cells to the vaccine seemed partly convergent, partly personalized.

Sequencing was done on a sample of PBMCs. The origin of this receptor is a woman aged 18 to 35 in good health. The V gene is TRBV9, the J gene TRBJ2-7; D might be TRBD1 or TRBD2, each matching 5 bases. The CDR3 is CASSLGDGTYEQYF. In nucleotides, the CDR3 is TGTGCCAGCAGCCTAGGGGACGGAACCTACGAGCAGTACTTC.